This TCR beta chain was sequenced for a study of shared clonotypes between healthy human individuals (dated by TCRdb to 2019 to 2021). Context from the whole study: A couple of women and a few men aged 18 to 49 years were included in the cohort. For each donor, CD4 naive and CD4 memory were each given three plates, CD8 naive was given two plates, and CD8 memory was given one plate. Between about 0.8 and 8.9 billion PBMCs per donor were obtained by leukapheresis. To increase sequencing depth and limit assay-specific biases, different laboratories used diverse techniques to prepare libraries and sequence TCR repertoires. To estimate repertoire size and how much clonotype sharing occurs between individuals, the study deeply sequenced the blood TCR repertoires of five healthy adults.

Using the deep immunoSEQ assay, TCR CDR3 regions were amplified from genomic DNA by multiplex PCR. For each cell subset, the extracted genomic DNA was distributed evenly across all wells of several immunoSEQ 96-well plates, and each plate served as one replicate. For sorted subsets, roughly 200 ng of genomic DNA, equivalent to tens of thousands of T cell genomes, went into each replicate PCR. Purified libraries were quantified with a Qubit 3.0 fluorometer, sized on a Bioanalyzer 2100, and re-quantified with the KAPA Library Quantification kit. A separate single-read 150-cycle Illumina NextSeq 550 flow cell was used to sequence each immunoSEQ 96-well plate. In the original analysis: Because only junctional sequences without quality scores were contained in the immunoSEQ output, filtering matching that applied to full-length reads could not be performed. Sequences were annotated with PyIR, a Python wrapper for IgBLAST v1.9, and V/J genes and CDR3 were assigned using IMGT germline references. Reads were removed for weak V/J assignments (E-value above 1e-6), missing CDR3, stop codons, out-of-frame junctions, or ambiguous translated residues. V3J clonotypes were defined as sequences sharing the same inferred V gene, J gene, and CDR3 amino acid sequence. Percentage overlap between repertoires was calculated by dividing the number of shared unique clonotypes by the size of the smaller repertoire. Repertoire richness was assessed with RTK rarefaction, the Chao1 estimator, and Recon v2.1 estimates of unobserved clonotypes. Generation probabilities were computed with OLGA for all TCRbeta clonotypes obtained by the gDNA method from a few donors. TCRdb limited this immuneACCESS table to in-frame rearrangements with V and J called. A share of clones is missing; checked studies link under half to unresolved V genes, and the rest is unexplained. The D gene and trimming were derived from the DNA, and the V and J assignments and clone size from that table. Recorded for this sample are around 2,000,000 clones; 90% to 95% of them occurred a single time. Of the sample, 0.1% to 0.15% is held by the ten largest clones.

Findings and caveats that apply to the study as a whole: Sampling was restricted to blood, and TCR repertoires in tissues likely differ from the TCR repertoires found in blood. Because the study included a small number of donors, the genetic and exposure-history diversity represented was limited. Sharing across four donors was observed for approximately 4.6% of naive CD4, under 4% of naive CD8, about 2.3% of memory CD4, and around 0.42% of memory CD8 clonotypes. Even with the large sequencing depth, rarefaction of the sorted-subset datasets indicated that sequencing was incomplete. Naive subsets generally had larger estimated clonotype richness than memory subsets. Pairwise subsampling led to the expectation that sequencing depth would affect the degree of clonotype sharing among donors. Compared with non-shared clonotypes, clonotypes shared by all four sorted-subset donors had higher generation probabilities.

Trimming removed 2 bases from V and 1 base from J; the gene matches leave 4 bases unexplained. CDR1 and CDR2, looked up from the germline V gene, are MNHEY and SVGAGI. Inclusive of the bounding cysteine and phenylalanine, the CDR3 is 16 residues long. The read is trimmed to its CDR3 DNA, 48 bases read in frame from base 1. Healthy HIV-negative adults with no recently reported acute infections or vaccinations were included as donors. All donors were Caucasian adults living in Nashville, Tennessee, USA. CD4+ T cells were enriched through magnetic negative selection, after which naive cells were positively selected on CD45RA and the remaining negative fraction served as the memory subset. Blood was collected by leukapheresis, and PBMCs were isolated by Ficoll-Histopaque density gradient centrifugation and then cryopreserved in liquid nitrogen vapor phase. Analytical flow cytometry was used to check the purity and quantity of every magnetically sorted T cell population. Genomic DNA was isolated from each sorted fraction and quantified by UV absorbance on a Nanodrop 2000c.

With respect to this clone: Its specific antigen is unknown. No clone much larger than this one lies a single base away; base qualities are absent.

The rearrangement combines TRBV6-5 with TRBJ2-5, with 10 middle bases fitting TRBD2. The sequence was collected from a man younger than 35 in good health. Sample: naive CD4+ T cells sorted from blood. In light of the paper, this sample's cell subset or site label describes: CD45RA+ positively selected. The bases are TGTGCCAGCAGTTACACCGGGACTAGCGCCCAAGAGACCCAGTACTTC. This translates into CASSYTGTSAQETQYF.